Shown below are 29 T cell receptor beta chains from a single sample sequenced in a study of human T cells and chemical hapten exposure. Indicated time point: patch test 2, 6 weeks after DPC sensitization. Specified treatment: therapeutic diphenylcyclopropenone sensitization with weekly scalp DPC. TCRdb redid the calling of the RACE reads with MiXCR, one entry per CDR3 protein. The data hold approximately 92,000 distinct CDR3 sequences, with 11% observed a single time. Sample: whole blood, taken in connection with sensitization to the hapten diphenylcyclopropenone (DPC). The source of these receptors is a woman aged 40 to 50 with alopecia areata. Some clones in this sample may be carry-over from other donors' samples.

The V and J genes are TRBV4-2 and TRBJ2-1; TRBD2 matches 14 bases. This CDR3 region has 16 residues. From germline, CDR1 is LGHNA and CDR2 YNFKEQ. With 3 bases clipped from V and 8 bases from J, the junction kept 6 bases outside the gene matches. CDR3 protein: CASSQSGTSGSYEQFF. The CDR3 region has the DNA TGTGCCAGCAGCCAGTCCGGGACTAGCGGGAGCTATGAGCAGTTCTTC.

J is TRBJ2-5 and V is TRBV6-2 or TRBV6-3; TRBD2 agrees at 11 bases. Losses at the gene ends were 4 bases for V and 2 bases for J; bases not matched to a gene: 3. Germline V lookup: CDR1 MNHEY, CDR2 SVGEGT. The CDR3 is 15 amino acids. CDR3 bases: TGTGCCAGCAGTTCAAGACTAGCGGGGCAAGAGACCCAGTACTTC. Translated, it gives CASSSRLAGQETQYF.

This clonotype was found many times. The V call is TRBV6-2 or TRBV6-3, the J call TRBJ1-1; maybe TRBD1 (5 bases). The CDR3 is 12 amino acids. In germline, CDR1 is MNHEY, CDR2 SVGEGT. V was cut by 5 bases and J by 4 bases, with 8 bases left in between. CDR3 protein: CASSQGSTEAFF. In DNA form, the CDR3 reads TGTGCCAGCAGTCAGGGCTCCACTGAAGCTTTCTTT.

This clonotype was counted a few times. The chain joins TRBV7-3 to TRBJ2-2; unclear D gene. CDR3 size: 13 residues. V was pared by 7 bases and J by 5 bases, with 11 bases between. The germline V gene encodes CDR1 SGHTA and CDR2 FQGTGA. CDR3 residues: CASNAPGTGELFF. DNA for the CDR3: TGTGCCAGCAACGCCCCCGGAACCGGGGAGCTGTTTTTT.

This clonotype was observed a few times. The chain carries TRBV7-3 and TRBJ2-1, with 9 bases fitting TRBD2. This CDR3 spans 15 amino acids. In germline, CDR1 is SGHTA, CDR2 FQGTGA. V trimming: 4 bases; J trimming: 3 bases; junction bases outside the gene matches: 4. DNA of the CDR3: TGTGCCAGCAGCTCCGATAGCGGGGGCTACAATGAGCAGTTCTTC. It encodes CASSSDSGGYNEQFF.

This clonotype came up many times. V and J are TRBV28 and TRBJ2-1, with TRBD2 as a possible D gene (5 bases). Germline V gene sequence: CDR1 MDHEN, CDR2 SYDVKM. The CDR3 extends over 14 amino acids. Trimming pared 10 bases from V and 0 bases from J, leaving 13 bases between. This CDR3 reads CAIRGSSSYNEQFF. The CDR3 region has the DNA TGTGCCATCCGGGGTTCTAGCTCCTACAATGAGCAGTTCTTC.

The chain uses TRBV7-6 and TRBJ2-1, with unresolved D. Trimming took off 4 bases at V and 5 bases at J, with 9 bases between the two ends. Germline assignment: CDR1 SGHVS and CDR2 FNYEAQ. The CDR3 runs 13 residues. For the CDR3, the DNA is TGTGCCAGCAGCTCCCAAAAGAACAATGAGCAGTTCTTC. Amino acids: CASSSQKNNEQFF.

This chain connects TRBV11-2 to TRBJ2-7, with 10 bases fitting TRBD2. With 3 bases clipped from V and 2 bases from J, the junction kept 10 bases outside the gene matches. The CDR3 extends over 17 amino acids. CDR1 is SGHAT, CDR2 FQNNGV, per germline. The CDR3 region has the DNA TGTGCCAGCAGCTTTGGGTTCGGGACTAGCGTCCCCTACGAGCAGTACTTC. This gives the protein CASSFGFGTSVPYEQYF.

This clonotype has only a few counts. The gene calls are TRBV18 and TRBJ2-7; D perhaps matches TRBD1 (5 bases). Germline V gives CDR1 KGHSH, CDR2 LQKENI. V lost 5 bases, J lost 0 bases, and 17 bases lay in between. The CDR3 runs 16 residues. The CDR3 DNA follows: TGTGCCAGCTCATCCCAACAGGTGTCCTTCTCCTACGAGCAGTACTTC. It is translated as CASSSQQVSFSYEQYF.

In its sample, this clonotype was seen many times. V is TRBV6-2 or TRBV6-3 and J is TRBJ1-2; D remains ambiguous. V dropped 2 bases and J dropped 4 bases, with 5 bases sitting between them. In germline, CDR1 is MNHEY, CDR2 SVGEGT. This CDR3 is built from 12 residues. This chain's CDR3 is CASSYAVYGYTF. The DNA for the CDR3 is TGTGCCAGCAGTTACGCGGTCTATGGCTACACCTTC.

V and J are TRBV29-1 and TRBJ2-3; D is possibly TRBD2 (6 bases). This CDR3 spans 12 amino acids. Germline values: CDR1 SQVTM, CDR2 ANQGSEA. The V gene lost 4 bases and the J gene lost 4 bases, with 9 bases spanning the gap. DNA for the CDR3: TGCAGCGTTGTGGAGGGCCCAGATACGCAGTATTTT. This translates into CSVVEGPDTQYF.

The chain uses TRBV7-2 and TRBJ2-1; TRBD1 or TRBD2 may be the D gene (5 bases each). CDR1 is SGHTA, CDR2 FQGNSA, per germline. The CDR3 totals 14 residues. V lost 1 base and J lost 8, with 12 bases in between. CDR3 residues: CASSLGFGAYEQFF. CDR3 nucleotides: TGTGCCAGCAGCTTAGGGTTCGGGGCCTATGAGCAGTTCTTC. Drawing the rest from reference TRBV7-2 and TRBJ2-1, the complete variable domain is GAGVSQSPSNKVTEKGKDVELRCDPISGHTALYWYRQSLGQGLEFLIYFQGNSAPDKSGLPSDRFSAERTGGSVSTLTIQRTQQEDSAVYLCASSLGFGAYEQFFGPGTRLTVL.

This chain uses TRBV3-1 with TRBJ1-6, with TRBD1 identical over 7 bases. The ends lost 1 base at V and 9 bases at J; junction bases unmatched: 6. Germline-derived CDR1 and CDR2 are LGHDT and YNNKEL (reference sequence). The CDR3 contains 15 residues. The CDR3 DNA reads TGTGCCAGCAGCCAAGTGGCACAGGGGAGTTCACCCCTCCACTTT. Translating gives CASSQVAQGSSPLHF.

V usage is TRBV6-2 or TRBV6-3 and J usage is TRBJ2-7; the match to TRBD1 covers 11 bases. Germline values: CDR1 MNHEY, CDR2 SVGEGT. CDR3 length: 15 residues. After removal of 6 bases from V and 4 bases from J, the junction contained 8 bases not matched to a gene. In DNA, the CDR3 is TGTGCCAGCAGACCAGCCGGGACAGGGGGATACGAGCAGTACTTC. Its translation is CASRPAGTGGYEQYF.

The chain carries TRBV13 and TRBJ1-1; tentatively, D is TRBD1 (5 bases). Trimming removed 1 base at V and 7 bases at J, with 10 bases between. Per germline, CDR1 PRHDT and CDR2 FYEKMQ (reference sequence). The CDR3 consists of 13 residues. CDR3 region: CASSLVGRVEAFF. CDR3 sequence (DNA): TGTGCCAGCAGCTTAGTGGGGCGGGTTGAAGCTTTCTTT.

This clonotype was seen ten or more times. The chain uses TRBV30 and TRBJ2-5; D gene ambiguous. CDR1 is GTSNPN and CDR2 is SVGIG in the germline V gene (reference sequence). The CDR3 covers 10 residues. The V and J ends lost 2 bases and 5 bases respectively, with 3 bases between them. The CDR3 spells CAWSRETQYF. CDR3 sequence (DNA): TGTGCCTGGAGTCGGGAGACCCAGTACTTC. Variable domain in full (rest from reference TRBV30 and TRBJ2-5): SQTIHQWPATLVQPVGSPLSLECTVEGTSNPNLYWYRQAAGRGLQLLFYSVGIGQISSEVPQNLSASRPQDRQFILSSKKLLLSDSGFYLCAWSRETQYFGPGTRLLVL.

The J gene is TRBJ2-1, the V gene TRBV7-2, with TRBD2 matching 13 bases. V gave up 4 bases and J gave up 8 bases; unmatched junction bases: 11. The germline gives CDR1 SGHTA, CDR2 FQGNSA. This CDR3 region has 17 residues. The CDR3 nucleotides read TGTGCCAGCAGCTCACTCCCGGGACTAGCGGGGCCTTATGAGCAGTTCTTC. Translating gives CASSSLPGLAGPYEQFF.

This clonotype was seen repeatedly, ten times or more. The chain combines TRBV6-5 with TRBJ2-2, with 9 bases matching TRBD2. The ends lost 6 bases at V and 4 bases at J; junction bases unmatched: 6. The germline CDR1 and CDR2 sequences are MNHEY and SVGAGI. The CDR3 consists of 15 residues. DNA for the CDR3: TGTGCCAGCAGCTTTCTAGCGGGGAGCACCGGGGAGCTGTTTTTT. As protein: CASSFLAGSTGELFF.

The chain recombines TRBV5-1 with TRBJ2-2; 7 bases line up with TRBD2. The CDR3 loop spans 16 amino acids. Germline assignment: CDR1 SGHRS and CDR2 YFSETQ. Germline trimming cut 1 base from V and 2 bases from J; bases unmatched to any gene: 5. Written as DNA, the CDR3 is TGCGCCAGCAGCTTGTCGGCTAGCGGTAACACCGGGGAGCTGTTTTTT. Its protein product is CASSLSASGNTGELFF.

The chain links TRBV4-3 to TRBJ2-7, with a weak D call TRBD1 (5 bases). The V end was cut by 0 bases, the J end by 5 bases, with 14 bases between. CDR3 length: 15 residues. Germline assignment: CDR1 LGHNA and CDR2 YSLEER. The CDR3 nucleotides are TGCGCCAGCAGCCAAGACGAAGCCAGGGTGAACGAGCAGTACTTC. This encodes CASSQDEARVNEQYF.

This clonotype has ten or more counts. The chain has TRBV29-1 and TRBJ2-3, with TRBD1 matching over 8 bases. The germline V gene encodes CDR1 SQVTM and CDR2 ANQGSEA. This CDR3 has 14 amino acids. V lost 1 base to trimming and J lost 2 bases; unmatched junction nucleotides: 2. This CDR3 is CSVEGQGYTDTQYF. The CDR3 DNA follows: TGCAGCGTTGAAGGACAGGGGTACACAGATACGCAGTATTTT.

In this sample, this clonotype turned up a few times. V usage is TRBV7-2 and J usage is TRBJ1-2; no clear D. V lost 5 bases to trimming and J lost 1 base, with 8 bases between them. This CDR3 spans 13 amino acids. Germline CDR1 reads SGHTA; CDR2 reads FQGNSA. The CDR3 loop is CASSRELNYGYTF. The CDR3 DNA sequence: TGTGCCAGCAGCCGGGAACTTAACTATGGCTACACCTTC.

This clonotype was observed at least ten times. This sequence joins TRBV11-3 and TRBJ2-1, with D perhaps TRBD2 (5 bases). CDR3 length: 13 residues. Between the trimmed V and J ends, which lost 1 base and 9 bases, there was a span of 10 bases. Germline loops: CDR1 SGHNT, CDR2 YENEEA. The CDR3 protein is CASSLGELSEQFF. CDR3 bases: TGTGCCAGCAGCTTAGGGGAGTTGTCTGAGCAGTTCTTC.

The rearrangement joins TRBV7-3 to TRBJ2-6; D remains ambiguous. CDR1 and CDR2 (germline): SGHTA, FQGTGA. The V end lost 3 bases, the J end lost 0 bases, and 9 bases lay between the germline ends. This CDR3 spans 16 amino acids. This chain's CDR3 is CASSFAASSGANVLTF. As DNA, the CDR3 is TGTGCCAGCAGCTTCGCGGCGAGCTCTGGGGCCAACGTCCTGACTTTC.

As DNA, the CDR3 is TGTGCCAGCAAGAGCTCCCAGGGCCCCGGCTATGGCTACACCTTC. Its translation: CASKSSQGPGYGYTF. The V gene is TRBV2, the J gene TRBJ1-2; the D gene is possibly TRBD1 (5 bases). Germline V gene lookup returns CDR1 SNHLY and CDR2 FYNNEI. V was clipped by 7 bases and J by 4 bases, with 19 bases between them. CDR3 length equals 15 residues.

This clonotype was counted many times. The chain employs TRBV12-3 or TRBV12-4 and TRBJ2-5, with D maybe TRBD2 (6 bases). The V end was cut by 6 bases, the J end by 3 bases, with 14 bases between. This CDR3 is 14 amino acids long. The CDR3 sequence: CASRLGTGKETQYF. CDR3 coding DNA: TGTGCCAGCAGACTGGGGACTGGGAAAGAGACCCAGTACTTC.

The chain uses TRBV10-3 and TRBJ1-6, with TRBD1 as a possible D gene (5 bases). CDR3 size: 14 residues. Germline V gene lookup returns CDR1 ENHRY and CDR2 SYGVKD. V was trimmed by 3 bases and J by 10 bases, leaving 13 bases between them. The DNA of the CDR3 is TGTGCCATCAGTGACCAGCAGGGCGGATCACCCCTCCACTTT. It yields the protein CAISDQQGGSPLHF.

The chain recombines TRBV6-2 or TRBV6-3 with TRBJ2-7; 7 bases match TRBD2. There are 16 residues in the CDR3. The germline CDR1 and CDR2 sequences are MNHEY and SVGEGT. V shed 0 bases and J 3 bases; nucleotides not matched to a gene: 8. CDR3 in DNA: TGTGCCAGCAGTTACTCCCCCAGCGGGGTCTTCTACGAGCAGTACTTC. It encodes CASSYSPSGVFYEQYF.

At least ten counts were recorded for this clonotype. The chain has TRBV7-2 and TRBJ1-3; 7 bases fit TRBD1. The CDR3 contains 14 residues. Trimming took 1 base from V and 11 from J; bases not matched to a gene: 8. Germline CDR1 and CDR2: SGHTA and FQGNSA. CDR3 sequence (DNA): TGTGCCAGCAGCTTAGATCCAGGGGGTACCGCCATATATTTT. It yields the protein CASSLDPGGTAIYF.